The present entry profiles one T cell receptor (beta chain) with its context. Method: immunoSEQ multiplex PCR; TCRdb's copy keeps in-frame clones and lacks some. Found here are about 210,000 clones, 90% to 95% of them singletons; the top ten hold more than 0.95%. This sample stems from a study of blood T cell repertoires in COVID-19. The wider study: T cells, B-cell-depleted T cells, or PBMCs provided the cDNA or gDNA that served as material.

V gave up 5 bases and J gave up 3 bases, with 11 bases separating them. In germline, CDR1 is MDHEN, CDR2 SYDVKM. This CDR3 comprises 14 residues. The sample comprised peripheral blood. This rearrangement joins TRBV28 to TRBJ1-5; D perhaps matches TRBD1 (5 bases). This TCR came from a man aged 25-45 years with acute or convalescent COVID-19. This chain's CDR3 is CASSLRQYNQPQHF. Written as DNA, the CDR3 is TGTGCCAGCAGTCTGAGACAGTACAATCAGCCCCAGCATTTT.